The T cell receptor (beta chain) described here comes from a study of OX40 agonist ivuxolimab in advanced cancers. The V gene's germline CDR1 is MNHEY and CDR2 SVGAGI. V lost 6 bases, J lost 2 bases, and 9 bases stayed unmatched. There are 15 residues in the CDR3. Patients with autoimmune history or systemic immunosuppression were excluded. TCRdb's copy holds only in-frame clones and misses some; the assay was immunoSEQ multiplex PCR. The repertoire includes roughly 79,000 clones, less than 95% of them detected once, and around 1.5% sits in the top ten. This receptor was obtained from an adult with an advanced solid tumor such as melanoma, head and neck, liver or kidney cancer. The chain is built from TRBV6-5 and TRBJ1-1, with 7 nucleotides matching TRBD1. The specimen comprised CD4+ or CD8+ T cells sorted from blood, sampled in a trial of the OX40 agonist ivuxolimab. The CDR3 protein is CASRRTDRTNTEAFF. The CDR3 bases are TGTGCCAGCAGAAGAACGGACAGGACTAACACTGAAGCTTTCTTT.